A selection of T cell receptor beta chains follows, all from one sample in a study of blood T cells in healthy people across ages. TCRdb analysed the 5' RACE reads with MiXCR anew, one entry per CDR3 protein. The sample holds roughly 2 million distinct CDR3 sequences, roughly 52% seen once. The specimen sequenced was blood. All receptors derive from a middle-aged woman in good health. Both conserved end residues are part of each CDR3. The D gene is left open where the match is weak. A clone size is listed for some rows: how often the clone was seen (once, few, many), or a class if it is expanded.

cdr3_aa cdr3_nt clone_size j_call d_call v_call
CASRPAGQGIYEQYF TGTGCCAGCAGGCCAGCGGGACAGGGGATCTACGAGCAGTACTTC few TRBJ2-7 TRBD1 TRBV27
CSAYTGTSGGSSYNEQFF TGCAGTGCCTATACCGGGACTAGCGGGGGGAGCTCCTACAATGAGCAGTTCTTC . TRBJ2-1 TRBD2 TRBV20-1
CASGQWSYEQYF TGTGCCAGCGGGCAGTGGTCCTACGAGCAGTACTTC . TRBJ2-7 . TRBV6-6
CASRDAPGTAGNEQFF TGTGCCAGCAGGGACGCCCCGGGGACTGCCGGCAATGAGCAGTTCTTC few TRBJ2-1 . TRBV6-6
CSARENWFTVGVWQETQYF TGCAGTGCTAGAGAAAACTGGTTTACAGTAGGGGTCTGGCAAGAGACCCAGTACTTC . TRBJ2-5 . TRBV20-1
CSVSGGSGYEQYF TGCAGTGTTAGCGGGGGATCGGGCTACGAGCAGTACTTC few TRBJ2-7 TRBD2 TRBV20-1
CASSPQGLAGELFF TGTGCCAGCAGCCCCCAGGGGTTGGCCGGGGAGCTGTTTTTT . TRBJ2-2 . TRBV7-2
CASSYKGQGVTDTQYF TGTGCCAGCAGTTACAAGGGACAGGGGGTCACAGATACGCAGTATTTT . TRBJ2-3 TRBD1 TRBV6-6
CASSLALRASEQYF TGTGCCAGCAGCTTAGCGCTCAGGGCATCCGAGCAGTACTTC few TRBJ2-7 . TRBV7-2
CASSPVGFTGELFF TGTGCCAGCAGCCCCGTGGGGTTCACCGGGGAGCTGTTTTTT once TRBJ2-2 . TRBV7-2
CASSPDGFGEKLFF TGTGCCAGCAGCCCCGATGGGTTTGGTGAAAAACTGTTTTTT . TRBJ1-4 . TRBV6-5
CASSVDGFAGGPIQNIQYF TGTGCCAGCAGCGTAGATGGATTCGCGGGGGGGCCCATCCAAAACATTCAGTACTTC . TRBJ2-4 TRBD2 TRBV9
CSVHPSGTSTDTQYF TGCAGCGTTCATCCTAGCGGAACTAGCACAGATACGCAGTATTTT few TRBJ2-3 TRBD2 TRBV29-1
CASSLPETGIDYGYTF TGTGCCAGCAGCCTGCCTGAGACAGGGATTGACTATGGCTACACCTTC . TRBJ1-2 TRBD1 TRBV7-9
CAISERLTVLGYGYTF TGTGCCATCAGTGAGCGGCTCACAGTTCTAGGGTATGGCTACACCTTC . TRBJ1-2 . TRBV10-3
CASSPGRGLFDTEAFF TGCGCCAGCAGCCCGGGAAGGGGATTGTTCGACACTGAAGCTTTCTTT . TRBJ1-1 . TRBV5-1
CASSFGGVLGYTF TGTGCCAGCAGCTTTGGAGGTGTGCTTGGCTACACCTTC few TRBJ1-2 . TRBV7-2
CASSLERLSTDTQYF TGTGCCAGCAGCTTAGAACGCCTTAGCACAGATACGCAGTATTTT few TRBJ2-3 . TRBV7-6
CASSEAGLAGAPTDTQYF TGTGCCAGCAGTGAAGCAGGACTAGCGGGGGCCCCCACAGATACGCAGTATTTT few TRBJ2-3 TRBD2 TRBV6-1
CASSLAPRSGPYGYTF TGTGCCAGCAGCTTAGCCCCACGCAGTGGTCCCTATGGCTACACCTTC . TRBJ1-2 . TRBV7-9
CSVARPGANVLTF TGCAGCGTTGCCAGACCTGGGGCCAACGTCCTGACTTTC . TRBJ2-6 . TRBV29-1
CASSLVPVGGSSWGSTDTQYF TGTGCCAGCAGCTTAGTCCCCGTCGGGGGGAGCTCATGGGGATCCACAGATACGCAGTATTTT . TRBJ2-3 TRBD2 TRBV11-2
CASSEQGEGYTF TGTGCCAGCAGTGAACAAGGGGAAGGCTACACCTTC few TRBJ1-2 . TRBV2
CASSDQSRVGETQYF TGTGCCAGCAGTGACCAAAGCAGGGTTGGAGAGACCCAGTACTTC . TRBJ2-5 . TRBV6-1
CASSAGQMYLNEQFF TGTGCCAGCAGCGCAGGACAGATGTACCTCAATGAGCAGTTCTTC . TRBJ2-1 . TRBV2
CSARRSAGASNQPQHF TGCAGTGCTAGACGGTCAGCAGGGGCCAGCAATCAGCCCCAGCATTTT . TRBJ1-5 . TRBV20-1
CSAVTYNEQFF TGCAGTGCTGTGACCTACAATGAGCAGTTCTTC . TRBJ2-1 . TRBV20-1
CATSATDYGYTF TGTGCCACCAGCGCGACAGACTATGGCTACACCTTC . TRBJ1-2 . TRBV15
CSARDQASGVGRGTQYF TGCAGTGCTAGAGATCAGGCTAGCGGGGTCGGGAGGGGGACCCAGTACTTC . TRBJ2-5 TRBD2 TRBV20-1
CASSAGSYYEQYF TGTGCCAGCAGCGCAGGGTCCTACTACGAGCAGTACTTC . TRBJ2-7 . TRBV5-6
CSVEVGGQPQHF TGCAGCGTTGAGGTAGGGGGACAGCCCCAGCATTTT . TRBJ1-5 . TRBV29-1
CAYQTAAYNSPLHF TGTGCCTATCAAACGGCGGCGTATAATTCACCCCTCCACTTT few TRBJ1-6 . TRBV28
CASSFLRETQYF TGTGCCAGCAGCTTCCTCCGAGAGACCCAGTACTTC many TRBJ2-5 . TRBV7-2
CASSARLAGATQYF TGTGCCAGCAGTGCCAGACTAGCGGGGGCGACCCAGTACTTC . TRBJ2-5 TRBD2 TRBV2
CASSRTSGDRILNEQFF TGTGCCAGCAGCCGGACATCGGGGGACAGGATCCTCAATGAGCAGTTCTTC . TRBJ2-1 TRBD1 TRBV3-1
CASSQELASGTDTQYF TGTGCCAGCAGCCAAGAACTGGCTAGCGGCACAGATACGCAGTATTTT . TRBJ2-3 . TRBV3-1
CASSLVSLRGHQETQYF TGTGCCAGCAGCTTGGTATCGCTCAGGGGCCACCAAGAGACCCAGTACTTC . TRBJ2-5 . TRBV5-6
CASRLTGTIYNEQFF TGTGCCAGCAGATTGACAGGGACGATATACAATGAGCAGTTCTTC few TRBJ2-1 TRBD1 TRBV6-5
CASSQGSVEEGYEQYF TGCGCCAGCAGCCAAGGCAGCGTTGAGGAGGGCTACGAGCAGTACTTC . TRBJ2-7 . TRBV4-3
CSATSTDNEQFF TGCAGCGCGACTAGCACCGACAATGAGCAGTTCTTC . TRBJ2-1 TRBD2 TRBV29-1
CASSPTQGRNEQYF TGCGCCAGCAGCCCGACACAGGGGAGGAACGAGCAGTACTTC . TRBJ2-7 . TRBV5-1
CASSLVSLVSSGANVLTF TGTGCCAGCAGCTTAGTCTCCTTAGTTAGCTCTGGGGCCAACGTCCTGACTTTC . TRBJ2-6 . TRBV7-2
CASSYSLINYEQYF TGTGCCAGCAGTTACTCGCTCATAAACTACGAGCAGTACTTC . TRBJ2-7 . TRBV6-6
CASSRRESYNEQYF TGTGCCAGTAGTAGGCGTGAGAGTTACAATGAGCAGTACTTC . TRBJ2-7 . TRBV19
CSALRGSTDTQYF TGCAGTGCTCTAAGGGGGAGCACAGATACGCAGTATTTT . TRBJ2-3 . TRBV20-1
CASSLVTSGKDEQYF TGCGCCAGCAGCTTGGTGACTAGCGGGAAAGACGAGCAGTACTTC many TRBJ2-7 TRBD2 TRBV5-1
CASSSRLAGGVETQYF TGTGCCAGCAGTTCACGACTAGCGGGGGGTGTGGAGACCCAGTACTTC . TRBJ2-5 TRBD2 TRBV28
CASSLTYTHTEAFF TGTGCCAGCAGTTTAACTTACACGCACACTGAAGCTTTCTTT . TRBJ1-1 . TRBV27
CASTDPKGPYEQYF TGCGCCAGCACCGACCCAAAGGGCCCCTACGAGCAGTACTTC . TRBJ2-7 . TRBV4-1
CASSWSGGAYGANVLTF TGTGCCAGCAGTTGGTCGGGGGGCGCGTACGGGGCCAACGTCCTGACTTTC . TRBJ2-6 . TRBV27
CASSPLEDWGTDTQYF TGTGCCAGCAGCCCATTGGAGGATTGGGGCACAGATACGCAGTATTTT . TRBJ2-3 . TRBV7-9
CSVGGGRGRDEQYF TGCAGCGTTGGCGGCGGCAGGGGTCGGGACGAGCAGTACTTC . TRBJ2-7 . TRBV29-1
CASSDGGDNTEAFF TGTGCCAGCAGCGACGGGGGCGATAACACTGAAGCTTTCTTT . TRBJ1-1 . TRBV9
CASSWDRDYEQYF TGTGCCAGCAGTTGGGACAGGGACTACGAGCAGTACTTC many TRBJ2-7 TRBD1 TRBV6-2/TRBV6-3
CASRGLYNEQFF TGTGCCAGCCGGGGCCTATACAATGAGCAGTTCTTC . TRBJ2-1 . TRBV6-6
CASRTGGSYPYYGHTF TGTGCCAGCAGAACAGGGGGATCCTACCCCTACTATGGCCATACCTTC . TRBJ1-2 TRBD1 TRBV27
CSVVIGPNTEAFF TGCAGCGTTGTAATAGGACCGAACACTGAAGCTTTCTTT . TRBJ1-1 . TRBV29-1
CASSLGQQVYEQYF TGTGCCAGCAGCCTGGGACAGCAAGTTTACGAGCAGTACTTC few TRBJ2-7 TRBD1 TRBV7-9
CSASDGQGYGLFF TGCAGTGCTAGTGACGGACAGGGGTACGGACTGTTTTTT . TRBJ1-4 TRBD1 TRBV20-1
CATSDPARNTEAFF TGTGCCACCAGTGATCCAGCCAGAAACACTGAAGCTTTCTTT . TRBJ1-1 . TRBV24-1